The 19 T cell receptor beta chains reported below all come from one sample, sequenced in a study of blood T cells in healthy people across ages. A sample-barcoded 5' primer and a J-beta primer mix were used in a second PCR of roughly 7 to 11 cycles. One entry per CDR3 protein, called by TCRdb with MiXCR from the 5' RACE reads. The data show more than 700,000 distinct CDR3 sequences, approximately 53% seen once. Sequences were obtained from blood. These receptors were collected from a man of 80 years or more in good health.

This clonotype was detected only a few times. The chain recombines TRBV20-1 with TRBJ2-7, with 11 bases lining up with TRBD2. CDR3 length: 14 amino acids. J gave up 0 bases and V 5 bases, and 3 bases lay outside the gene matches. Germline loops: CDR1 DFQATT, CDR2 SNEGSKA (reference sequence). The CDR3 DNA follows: TGCAGTGCTGAACTAGCGGGAGCCTCCTACGAGCAGTACTTC. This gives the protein CSAELAGASYEQYF.

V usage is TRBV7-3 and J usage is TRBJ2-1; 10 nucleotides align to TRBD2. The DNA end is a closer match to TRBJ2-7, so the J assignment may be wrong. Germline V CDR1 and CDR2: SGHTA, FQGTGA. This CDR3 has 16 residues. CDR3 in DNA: TGTGCCAGCAGCTTAATTGGGACTAGCGTCTACAATGAGCAGTACTTC. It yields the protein CASSLIGTSVYNEQYF.

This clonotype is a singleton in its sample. CDR3 amino acids: CASSGRFDYEQYF. DNA for the CDR3: TGTGCCAGTAGCGGGAGATTTGACTACGAGCAGTACTTC. The chain links TRBV2 to TRBJ2-7; 9 bases match TRBD2. Per the germline V gene, CDR1 is SNHLY and CDR2 is FYNNEI. CDR3 length equals 13 residues. The trim removed 9 bases at V and 3 bases at J, leaving 6 bases unmatched.

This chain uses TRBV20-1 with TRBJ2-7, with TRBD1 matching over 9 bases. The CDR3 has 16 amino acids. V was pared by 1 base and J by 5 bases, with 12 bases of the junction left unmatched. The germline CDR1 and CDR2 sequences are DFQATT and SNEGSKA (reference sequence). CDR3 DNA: TGCAGTGCTAGAGGCACTCCTGGGGACAGGGCCCACGAGCAGTACTTC. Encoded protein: CSARGTPGDRAHEQYF.

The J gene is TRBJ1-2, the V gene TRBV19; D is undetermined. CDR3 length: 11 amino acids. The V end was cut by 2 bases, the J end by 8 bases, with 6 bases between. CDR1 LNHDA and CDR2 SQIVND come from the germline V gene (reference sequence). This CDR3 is CASSIWGGYTF. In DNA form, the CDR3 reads TGTGCCAGTAGTATATGGGGAGGCTACACCTTC.

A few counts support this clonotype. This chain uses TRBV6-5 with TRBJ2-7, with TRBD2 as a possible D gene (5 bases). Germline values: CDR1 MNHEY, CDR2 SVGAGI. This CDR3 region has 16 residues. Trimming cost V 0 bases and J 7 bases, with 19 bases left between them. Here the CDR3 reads CASSYSRDSGPGEQYF. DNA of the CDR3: TGTGCCAGCAGTTACTCGAGAGATTCGGGTCCGGGGGAGCAGTACTTC.

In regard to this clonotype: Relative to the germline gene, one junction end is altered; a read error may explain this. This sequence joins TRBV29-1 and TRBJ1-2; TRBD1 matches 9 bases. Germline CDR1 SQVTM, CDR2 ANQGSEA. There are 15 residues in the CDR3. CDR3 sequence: CSVVSPGQGIVGCTF. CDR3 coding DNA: TGCAGCGTTGTTTCGCCGGGACAGGGAATAGTTGGCTGCACCTTC.

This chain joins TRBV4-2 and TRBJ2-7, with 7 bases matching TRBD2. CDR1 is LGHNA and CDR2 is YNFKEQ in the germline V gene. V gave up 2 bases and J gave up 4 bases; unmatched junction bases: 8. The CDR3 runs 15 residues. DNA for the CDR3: TGTGCCAGCAGCCAATATGCTAGCGGTTCTTACGAGCAGTACTTC. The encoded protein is CASSQYASGSYEQYF.

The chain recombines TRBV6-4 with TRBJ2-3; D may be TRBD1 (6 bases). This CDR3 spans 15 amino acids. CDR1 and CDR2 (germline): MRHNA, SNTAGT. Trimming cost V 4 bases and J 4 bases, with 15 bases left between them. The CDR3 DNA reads TGTGCCAGCAGTGCGACAGGCCGACCCCCAGATACGCAGTATTTT. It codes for CASSATGRPPDTQYF.

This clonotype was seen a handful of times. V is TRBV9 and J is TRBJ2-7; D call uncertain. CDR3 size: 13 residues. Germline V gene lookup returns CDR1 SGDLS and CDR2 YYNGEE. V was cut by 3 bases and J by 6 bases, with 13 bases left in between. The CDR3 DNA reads TGTGCCAGCAGCGCATCAGACATTCGCGAGCAGTACTTC. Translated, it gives CASSASDIREQYF.

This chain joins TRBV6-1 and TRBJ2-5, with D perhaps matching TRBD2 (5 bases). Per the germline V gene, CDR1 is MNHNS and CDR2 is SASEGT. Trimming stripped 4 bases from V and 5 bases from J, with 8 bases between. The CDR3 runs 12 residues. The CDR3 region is CASSAGVETQYF. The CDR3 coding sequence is TGTGCCAGCAGTGCCGGGGTTGAGACCCAGTACTTC.

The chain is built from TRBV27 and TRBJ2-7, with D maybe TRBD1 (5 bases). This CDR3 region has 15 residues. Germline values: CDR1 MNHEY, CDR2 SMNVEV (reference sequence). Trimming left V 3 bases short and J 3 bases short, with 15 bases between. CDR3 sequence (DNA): TGTGCCAGCAGTTTCAGCCGCAGGGCCATCTACGAGCAGTACTTC. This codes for CASSFSRRAIYEQYF.

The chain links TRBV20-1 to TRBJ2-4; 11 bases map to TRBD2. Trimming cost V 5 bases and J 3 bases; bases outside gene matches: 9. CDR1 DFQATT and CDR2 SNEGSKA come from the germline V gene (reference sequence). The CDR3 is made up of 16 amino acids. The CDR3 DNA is TGCAGTGCTCGACCCGGGACTAGCGGTGACAAAAACATTCAGTACTTC. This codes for CSARPGTSGDKNIQYF.

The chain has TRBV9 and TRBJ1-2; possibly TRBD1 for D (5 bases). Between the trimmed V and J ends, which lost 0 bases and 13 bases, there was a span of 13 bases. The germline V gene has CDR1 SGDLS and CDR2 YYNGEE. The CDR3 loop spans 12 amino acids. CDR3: CASSVGGADPTF. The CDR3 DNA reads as TGTGCCAGCAGCGTAGGAGGGGCGGACCCCACCTTC.

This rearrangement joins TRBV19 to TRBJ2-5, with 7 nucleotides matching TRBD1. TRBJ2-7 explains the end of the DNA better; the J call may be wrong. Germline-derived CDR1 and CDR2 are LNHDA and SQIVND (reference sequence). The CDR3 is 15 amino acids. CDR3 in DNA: TGTGCCAGTAGTATAGGACCACAGGGGAAGAACGAGCAGTACTTC. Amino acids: CASSIGPQGKNEQYF.

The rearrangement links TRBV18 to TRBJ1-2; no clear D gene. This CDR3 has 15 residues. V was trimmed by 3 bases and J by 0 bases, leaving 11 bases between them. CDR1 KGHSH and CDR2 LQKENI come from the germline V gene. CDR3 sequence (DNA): TGTGCCAGCTCACCCGGACTCCGTACTAACTATGGCTACACCTTC. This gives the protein CASSPGLRTNYGYTF.

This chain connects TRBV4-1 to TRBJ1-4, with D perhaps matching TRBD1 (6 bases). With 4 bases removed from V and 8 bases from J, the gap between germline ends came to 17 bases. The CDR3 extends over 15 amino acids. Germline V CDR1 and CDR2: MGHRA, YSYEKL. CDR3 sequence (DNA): TGCGCCAGCAGCCCTCGGGCTCCCGACAGGGAAAAACTGTTTTTT. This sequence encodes CASSPRAPDREKLFF.

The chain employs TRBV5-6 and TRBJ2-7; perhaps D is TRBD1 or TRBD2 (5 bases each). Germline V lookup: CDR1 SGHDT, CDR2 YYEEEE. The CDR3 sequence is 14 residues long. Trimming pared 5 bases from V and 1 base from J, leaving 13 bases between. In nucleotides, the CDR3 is TGTGCCAGCAGGGCCGTCTGGGGGTCCTACGAGCAGTACTTC. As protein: CASRAVWGSYEQYF. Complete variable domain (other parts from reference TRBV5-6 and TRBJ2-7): DAGVTQSPTHLIKTRGQQVTLRCSPKSGHDTVSWYQQALGQGPQFIFQYYEEEERQRGNFPDRFSGHQFPNYSSELNVNALLLGDSALYLCASRAVWGSYEQYFGPGTRLTVT.

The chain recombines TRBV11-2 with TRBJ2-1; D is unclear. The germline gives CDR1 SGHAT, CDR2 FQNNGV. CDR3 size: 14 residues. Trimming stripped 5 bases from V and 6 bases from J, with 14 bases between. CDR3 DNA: TGTGCCAGCAGCGTGGGCCATTCCGGCAATGAGCAGTTCTTC. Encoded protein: CASSVGHSGNEQFF.